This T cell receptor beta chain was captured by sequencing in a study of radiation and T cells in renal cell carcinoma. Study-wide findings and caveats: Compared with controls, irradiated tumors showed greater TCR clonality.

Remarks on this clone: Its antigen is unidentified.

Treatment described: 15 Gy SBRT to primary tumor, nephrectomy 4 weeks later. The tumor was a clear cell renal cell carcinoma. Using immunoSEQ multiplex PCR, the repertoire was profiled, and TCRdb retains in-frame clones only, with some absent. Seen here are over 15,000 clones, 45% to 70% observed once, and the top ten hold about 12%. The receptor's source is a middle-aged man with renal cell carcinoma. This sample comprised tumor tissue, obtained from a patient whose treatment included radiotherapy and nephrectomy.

CDR3 bases: TGCAGCGTTGAGACAGGGGCAGATACGCAGTATTTT. Translation gives CSVETGADTQYF. The chain uses TRBV29-1 and TRBJ2-3; 8 nucleotides agree with TRBD1. The CDR3 extends over 12 amino acids. The V segment lost 3 bases and the J segment 4 bases; nucleotides outside the gene matches: 0. Germline CDR1 SQVTM, CDR2 ANQGSEA.